The entry that follows covers one TCR beta chain sequence. In the original analysis: Estimated nucleated cell counts came from reference gene primer amplification. Repertoires were generated with immunoSEQ multiplex PCR, while TCRdb's copy carries only in-frame clones and drops some. Clone size and V and J calls were adopted from that table, with D and trimming inferred from the DNA. The repertoire holds about 52,000 clones, with 81% as singletons. The data derive from a study of blood T cell repertoires in COVID-19. Background on the study: Donors in the United States, Italy and Spain gave samples during acute or convalescent COVID-19. PBMCs, B-cell-depleted T cells, or T cells provided the cDNA or gDNA that made up the material.

The CDR3 contains 16 residues. Trimming cost V 0 bases and J 2 bases; bases outside gene matches: 5. From germline, CDR1 is MNHEY and CDR2 SMNVEV (reference sequence). It was during active infection that Seattle patients were enrolled and then longitudinally followed. The rearrangement links TRBV27 to TRBJ2-3; 7 positions agree with TRBD2. Sequencing was done on a sample of peripheral blood. This sequence was found in an elderly woman with COVID-19, enrolled during active disease. The CDR3 DNA reads as TGTGCCAGCAGTTTATCGGATAGCGGGCTCACAGATACGCAGTATTTT. This encodes CASSLSDSGLTDTQYF.